A single sample is the source of the 10 T cell receptor beta chains below, sequenced in a study of neurological immune-mediated disorders. In TCRdb, the 5' RACE reads were re-called with MiXCR into one record per CDR3 protein. This table holds 55,000 to 75,000 distinct CDR3 sequences, approximately 5.2% found once. Sequenced: PBMCs. Receptor source: a woman aged 25 to 39 with multiple sclerosis.

This clonotype was detected many times. The gene calls are TRBV7-2 and TRBJ2-3; D remains ambiguous. Trimming cost V 5 bases and J 4 bases, with 10 bases left between them. This CDR3 spans 13 amino acids. Germline V gene lookup returns CDR1 SGHTA and CDR2 FQGNSA. In DNA form, the CDR3 reads TGTGCCAGCAGCCCGACCTCAGCAGATACGCAGTATTTT. Translation: CASSPTSADTQYF.

This chain connects TRBV5-1 to TRBJ2-7; D is tentatively TRBD1 or TRBD2 (6 bases each). Looked up from germline, CDR1 is SGHRS and CDR2 is YFSETQ. This CDR3 contains 17 residues. Trimming pared 0 bases from V and 5 bases from J, leaving 21 bases between. The chain's CDR3 is CASSLDPGEVGLDEQYF. CDR3 nucleotide sequence: TGCGCCAGCAGCTTGGACCCAGGGGAGGTGGGGTTGGACGAGCAGTACTTC.

This clonotype was seen many times. The CDR3 spells CSASGGQGAYGYTF. In DNA form, the CDR3 reads TGCAGTGCTAGCGGCGGGCAGGGGGCTTATGGCTACACCTTC. The chain couples TRBV20-1 to TRBJ1-2, with 8 bases lining up with TRBD1. CDR3 length: 14 amino acids. Germline values: CDR1 DFQATT, CDR2 SNEGSKA (reference sequence). V gave up 3 bases and J gave up 5 bases; unmatched junction bases: 8.

This clonotype has a count of ten or more. CDR3 amino acids: CASSLERGEKLFF. In DNA form, the CDR3 reads TGTGCCAGCAGCTTAGAAAGGGGGGAAAAACTGTTTTTT. The rearrangement links TRBV7-2 to TRBJ1-4, with D maybe TRBD1 (6 bases). V was clipped by 1 base and J by 8 bases, with 8 bases between them. CDR3 length: 13 amino acids. CDR1 is SGHTA and CDR2 is FQGNSA in the germline V gene.

The rearrangement uses TRBV28 and TRBJ2-2; 9 bases are a match to TRBD2. The CDR3 totals 14 residues. From germline, CDR1 is MDHEN and CDR2 SYDVKM. V lost 7 bases to trimming and J lost 6 bases; unmatched junction nucleotides: 6. The CDR3 is CASILRGGAGELFF. CDR3 DNA sequence: TGTGCCAGCATCTTGCGGGGGGGCGCCGGGGAGCTGTTTTTT. Supplemented by reference TRBV28 and TRBJ2-2, the full variable domain reads DVKVTQSSRYLVKRTGEKVFLECVQDMDHENMFWYRQDPGLGLRLIYFSYDVKMKEKGDIPEGYSVSREKKERFSLILESASTNQTSMYLCASILRGGAGELFFGEGSRLTVL.

This chain links TRBV12-3 or TRBV12-4 with TRBJ1-6; a weak D match, TRBD1 (6 bases). The CDR3 has 14 residues. The ends were cut back, 7 bases at V and 6 bases at J, with 13 bases in the middle. CDR3 sequence (DNA): TGTGCCAGCAATGTACAGGGTAGTAATTCACCCCTCCACTTT. Its translation: CASNVQGSNSPLHF.

This clonotype was observed many times. V usage is TRBV20-1 and J usage is TRBJ2-1; 10 bases agree with TRBD2. The CDR3 is 15 residues long. After removal of 1 base from V and 7 bases from J, the junction contained 7 bases not matched to a gene. Germline CDR1 DFQATT, CDR2 SNEGSKA (reference sequence). The DNA for the CDR3 is TGCAGTGCTAGAGTGGGACTAGCGCTGGGGAATGAGCAGTTCTTC. This gives the protein CSARVGLALGNEQFF.

This clonotype was picked up a small number of times. A much larger clone differs by one base, so this may be a read error. The J gene is TRBJ1-1, the V gene TRBV28, with no clear D. Between the trimmed V and J ends, which lost 8 bases and 1 base, there was a span of 8 bases. Germline V lookup: CDR1 MDHEN, CDR2 SYDVKM. This CDR3 has 12 residues. In DNA form, the CDR3 reads TGTGCCAGCCGAAAGAGGAACACTGAAGCTTTCTTT. Translated: CASRKRNTEAFF.

In this sample, this clonotype turned up many times. The rearrangement links TRBV12-3 or TRBV12-4 to TRBJ2-3; no reliable D call. The CDR3 consists of 12 residues. With 3 bases removed from V and 5 bases from J, the gap between germline ends came to 6 bases. Here the CDR3 DNA reads TGTGCCAGCAGTTTTGGCGGAGATACGCAGTATTTT. Its protein product is CASSFGGDTQYF.

The genes are TRBV5-1 and TRBJ2-3, with 7 bases matching TRBD1. CDR3 length: 16 amino acids. Germline V gene lookup returns CDR1 SGHRS and CDR2 YFSETQ. V was clipped by 3 bases and J by 0 bases; unmatched bases: 7. The CDR3 spells CASSWGQTTSTDTQYF. CDR3 bases: TGCGCCAGCAGCTGGGGACAGACCACTAGCACAGATACGCAGTATTTT.